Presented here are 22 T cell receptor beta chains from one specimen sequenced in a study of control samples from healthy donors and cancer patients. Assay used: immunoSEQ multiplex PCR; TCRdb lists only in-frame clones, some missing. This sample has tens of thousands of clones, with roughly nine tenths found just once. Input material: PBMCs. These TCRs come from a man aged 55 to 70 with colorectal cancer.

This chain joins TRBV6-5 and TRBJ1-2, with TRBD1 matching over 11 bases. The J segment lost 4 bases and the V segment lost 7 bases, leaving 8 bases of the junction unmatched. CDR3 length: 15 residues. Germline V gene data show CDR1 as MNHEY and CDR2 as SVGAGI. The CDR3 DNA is TGTGCCAGCAAACCCGGGACAGGGGGTACCTATGGCTACACCTTC. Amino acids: CASKPGTGGTYGYTF.

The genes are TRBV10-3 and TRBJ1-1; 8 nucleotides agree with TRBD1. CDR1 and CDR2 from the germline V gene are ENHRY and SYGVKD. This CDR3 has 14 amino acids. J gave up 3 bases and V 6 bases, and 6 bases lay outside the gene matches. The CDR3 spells CAIRPLDRDTEAFF. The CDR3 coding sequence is TGTGCCATCAGGCCTCTGGACAGGGACACTGAAGCTTTCTTT.

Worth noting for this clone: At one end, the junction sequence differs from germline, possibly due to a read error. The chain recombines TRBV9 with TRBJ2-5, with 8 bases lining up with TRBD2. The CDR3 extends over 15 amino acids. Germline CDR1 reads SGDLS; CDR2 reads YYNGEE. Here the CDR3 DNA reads TGCGCCACCAGCGTAGCCGGGGGGGCTGGGGAGACCCAGTACTTC. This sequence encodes CATSVAGGAGETQYF.

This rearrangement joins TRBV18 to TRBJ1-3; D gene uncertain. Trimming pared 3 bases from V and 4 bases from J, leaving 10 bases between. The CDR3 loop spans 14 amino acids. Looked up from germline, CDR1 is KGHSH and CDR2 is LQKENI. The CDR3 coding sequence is TGTGCCAGCTCACCGAGGTCAGCAGGAAACACCATATATTTT. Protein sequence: CASSPRSAGNTIYF.

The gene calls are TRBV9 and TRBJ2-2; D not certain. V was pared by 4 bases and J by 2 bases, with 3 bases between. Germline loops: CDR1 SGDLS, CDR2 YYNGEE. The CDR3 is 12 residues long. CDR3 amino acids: CASSLNTGELFF. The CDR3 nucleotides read TGTGCCAGCAGCCTAAACACCGGGGAGCTGTTTTTT.

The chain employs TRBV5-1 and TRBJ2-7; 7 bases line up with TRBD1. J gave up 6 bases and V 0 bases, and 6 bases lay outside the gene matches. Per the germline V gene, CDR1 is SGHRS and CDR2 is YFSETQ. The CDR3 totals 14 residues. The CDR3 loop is CASSLAVTGREQYF. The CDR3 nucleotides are TGCGCCAGCAGCTTGGCCGTGACAGGGCGCGAGCAGTACTTC. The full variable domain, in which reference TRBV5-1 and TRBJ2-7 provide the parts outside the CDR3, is KAGVTQTPRYLIKTRGQQVTLSCSPISGHRSVSWYQQTPGQGLQFLFEYFSETQRNKGNFPGRFSGRQFSNSRSEMNVSTLELGDSALYLCASSLAVTGREQYFGPGTRLTVT.

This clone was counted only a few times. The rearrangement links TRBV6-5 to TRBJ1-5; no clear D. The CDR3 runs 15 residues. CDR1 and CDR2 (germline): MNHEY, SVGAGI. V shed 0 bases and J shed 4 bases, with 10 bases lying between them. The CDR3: CASSYSIGMNQPQHF. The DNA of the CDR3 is TGTGCCAGCAGTTACTCGATAGGGATGAATCAGCCCCAGCATTTT.

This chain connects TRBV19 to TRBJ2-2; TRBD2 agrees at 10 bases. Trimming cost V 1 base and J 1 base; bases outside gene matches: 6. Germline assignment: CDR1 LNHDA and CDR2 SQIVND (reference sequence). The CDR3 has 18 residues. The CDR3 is CASSIVGSGGLNTGELFF. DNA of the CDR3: TGTGCCAGTAGTATAGTAGGTAGCGGGGGGCTGAACACCGGGGAGCTGTTTTTT.

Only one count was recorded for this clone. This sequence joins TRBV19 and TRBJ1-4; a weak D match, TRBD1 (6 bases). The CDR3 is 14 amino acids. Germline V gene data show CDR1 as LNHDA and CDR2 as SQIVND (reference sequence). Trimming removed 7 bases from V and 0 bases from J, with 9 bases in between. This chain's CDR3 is CASTRTATNEKLFF. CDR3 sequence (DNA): TGTGCCAGTACCCGGACAGCAACTAATGAAAAACTGTTTTTT.

CDR3 residues: CASRPQGPTRRGYTF. The CDR3 DNA follows: TGTGCCAGCAGACCGCAGGGACCCACCCGGAGGGGCTACACCTTC. The chain combines TRBV28 with TRBJ1-2; D is perhaps TRBD1 (5 bases). Germline V gives CDR1 MDHEN, CDR2 SYDVKM. Deletions cut 6 bases from V and 8 bases from J, with 22 bases between. CDR3 length: 15 residues.

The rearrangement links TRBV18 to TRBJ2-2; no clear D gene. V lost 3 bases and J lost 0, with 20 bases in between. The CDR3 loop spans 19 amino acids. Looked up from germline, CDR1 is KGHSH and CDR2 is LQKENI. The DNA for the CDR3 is TGTGCCAGCTCACCGGCGATACGCCCCCGGTTCGCGAACACCGGGGAGCTGTTTTTT. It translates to CASSPAIRPRFANTGELFF.

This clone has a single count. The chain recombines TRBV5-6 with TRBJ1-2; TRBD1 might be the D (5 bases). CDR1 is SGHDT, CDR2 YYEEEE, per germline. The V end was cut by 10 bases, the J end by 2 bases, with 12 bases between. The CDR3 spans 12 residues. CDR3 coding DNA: TGTGCCTCGAACAGGCGGAACTATGGCTACACCTTC. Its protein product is CASNRRNYGYTF.

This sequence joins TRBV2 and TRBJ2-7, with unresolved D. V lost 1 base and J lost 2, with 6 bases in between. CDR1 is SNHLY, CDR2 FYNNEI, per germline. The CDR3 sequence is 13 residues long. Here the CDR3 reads CASSEGQTYEQYF. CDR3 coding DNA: TGTGCCAGCAGTGAAGGTCAGACCTACGAGCAGTACTTC.

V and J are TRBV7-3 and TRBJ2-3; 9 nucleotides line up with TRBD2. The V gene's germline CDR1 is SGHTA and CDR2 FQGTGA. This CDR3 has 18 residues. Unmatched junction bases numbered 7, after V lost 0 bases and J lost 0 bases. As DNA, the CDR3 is TGTGCCAGCAGCTTAACGCCAGCGGGGGGCCTTAGCACAGATACGCAGTATTTT. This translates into CASSLTPAGGLSTDTQYF. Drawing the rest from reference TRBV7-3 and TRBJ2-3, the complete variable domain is GAGVSQTPSNKVTEKGKYVELRCDPISGHTALYWYRQSLGQGPEFLIYFQGTGAADDSGLPNDRFFAVRPEGSVSTLKIQRTERGDSAVYLCASSLTPAGGLSTDTQYFGPGTRLTVL.

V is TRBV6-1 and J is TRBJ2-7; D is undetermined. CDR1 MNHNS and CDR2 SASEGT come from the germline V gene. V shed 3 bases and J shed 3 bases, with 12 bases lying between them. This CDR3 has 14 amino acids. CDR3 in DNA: TGTGCCAGCAGTGATTGGCACAACAACTACGAGCAGTACTTC. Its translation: CASSDWHNNYEQYF.

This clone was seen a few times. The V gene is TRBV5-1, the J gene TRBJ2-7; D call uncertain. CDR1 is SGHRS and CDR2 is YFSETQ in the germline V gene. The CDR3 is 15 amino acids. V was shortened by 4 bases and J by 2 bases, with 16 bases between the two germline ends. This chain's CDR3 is CASSPGRRGAYEQYF. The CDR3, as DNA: TGCGCCAGCAGCCCAGGTCGTCGCGGAGCCTACGAGCAGTACTTC.

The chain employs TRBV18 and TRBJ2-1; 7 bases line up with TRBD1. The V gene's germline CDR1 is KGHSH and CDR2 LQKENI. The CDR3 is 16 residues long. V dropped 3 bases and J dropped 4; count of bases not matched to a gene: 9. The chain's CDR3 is CASSPQGDAEYNEQFF. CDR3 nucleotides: TGTGCCAGCTCACCTCAGGGGGATGCGGAGTACAATGAGCAGTTCTTC.

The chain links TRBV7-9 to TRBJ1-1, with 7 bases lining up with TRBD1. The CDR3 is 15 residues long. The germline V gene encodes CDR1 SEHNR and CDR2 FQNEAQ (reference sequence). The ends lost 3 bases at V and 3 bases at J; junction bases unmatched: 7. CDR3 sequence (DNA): TGTGCCAGCAGCTTTGACAGGGTGGGTGACACTGAAGCTTTCTTT. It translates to CASSFDRVGDTEAFF.

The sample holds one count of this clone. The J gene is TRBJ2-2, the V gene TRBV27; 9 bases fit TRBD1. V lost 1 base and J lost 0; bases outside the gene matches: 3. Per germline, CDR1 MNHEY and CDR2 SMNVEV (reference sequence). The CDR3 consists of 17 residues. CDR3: CASSLLQGASNTGELFF. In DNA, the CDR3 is TGTGCCAGCAGTTTATTACAGGGGGCCTCGAACACCGGGGAGCTGTTTTTT.

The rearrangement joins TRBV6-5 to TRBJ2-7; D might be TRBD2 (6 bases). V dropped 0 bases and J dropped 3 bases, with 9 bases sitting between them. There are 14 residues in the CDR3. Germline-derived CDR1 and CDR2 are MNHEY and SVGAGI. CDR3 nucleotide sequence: TGTGCCAGCAGTTACTCTCGGCGGGACTACGAGCAGTACTTC. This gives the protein CASSYSRRDYEQYF.

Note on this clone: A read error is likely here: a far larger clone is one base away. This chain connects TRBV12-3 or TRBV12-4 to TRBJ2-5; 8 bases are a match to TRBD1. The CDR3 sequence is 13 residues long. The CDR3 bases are TGTGCCTGCAGACGACAGGGGCAAGAGACCCAGTACTTC. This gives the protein CACRRQGQETQYF.

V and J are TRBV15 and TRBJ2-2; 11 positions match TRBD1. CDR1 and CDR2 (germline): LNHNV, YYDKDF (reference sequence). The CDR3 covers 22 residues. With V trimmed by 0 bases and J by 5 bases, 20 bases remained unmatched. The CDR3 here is CATSRDRTGGRGTSRVTGELFF. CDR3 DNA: TGTGCCACCAGCAGAGATCGGACAGGGGGCAGGGGGACTAGCCGGGTTACCGGGGAGCTGTTTTTT.